The present T cell receptor beta chain was sequenced within a study of OX40 agonist ivuxolimab in advanced cancers. About the study: Patients were infused with ivuxolimab every 2 weeks at 0.01 to 10 mg/kg.

Germline loops: CDR1 MRHNA, CDR2 SNTAGT. V lost 6 bases to trimming and J lost 10 bases, with 18 bases between them. This CDR3 region has 14 residues. A note on this clone: Its cognate antigen is unknown.

Whole-study findings and limits: Dose levels from 0.1 to 3.0 mg/kg saw CD4+ and CD8+ blood T cells expand clonally by week 6.

Generated by immunoSEQ multiplex PCR, the TCRdb table keeps only in-frame clones and is missing some. This table holds about 120,000 clones, approximately 90% found once. This chain uses TRBV6-4 with TRBJ1-4; no clear D gene. This specimen was CD4+ or CD8+ T cells sorted from blood, taken in a trial of the OX40 agonist ivuxolimab. The clonotype was recovered from an adult with an advanced solid tumor such as melanoma, head and neck, liver or kidney cancer. CDR3 DNA sequence: TGTGCCAGCAGCGAGGACCTTTTCTCCGGAAAACTGTTTTTT. The encoded protein is CASSEDLFSGKLFF.